Listed below are T cell receptor beta chains from one sample, sequenced in a study of technical replicates of blood from a handful of donors. Repertoires were generated with immunoSEQ multiplex PCR, while TCRdb's copy carries only in-frame clones and drops some. This repertoire shows about 68,000 clones, less than 98% found once; its top ten account for approximately 0.25%. The sample consisted of T cells isolated from PBMCs. These receptors were obtained from a human donor in good health. Each CDR3 is given with its conserved first and last residue. The D gene is left open where the match is weak.

DNA,CDR3,J,D,V,length
TGTGCCAGCAGTTCCCAGAGGACGGGAAACACTGAAGCTTTCTTT,CASSSQRTGNTEAFF,TRBJ1-1,.,TRBV11-3,15
TGTGCCAGCAGTTTCGGACAGGGGCCCTCCTACAATGAGCAGTTCTTC,CASSFGQGPSYNEQFF,TRBJ2-1,TRBD1,TRBV28,16
TGTGCCAGCAGCGTATGGGGACTAGCGGACACAGATACGCAGTATTTT,CASSVWGLADTDTQYF,TRBJ2-3,TRBD2,TRBV9,16
TGTGCCAGCAGAGACGTGACAGGGTTTGAAAAACTGTTTTTT,CASRDVTGFEKLFF,TRBJ1-4,TRBD1,TRBV28,14
TGTGCCAGCAGTGGACAGCTTAATGAAAAACTGTTTTTT,CASSGQLNEKLFF,TRBJ1-4,.,TRBV5-4,13
TGCAGCGTTGAAGGCCCCGCCAGGGGGGAATACAATGAGCAGTTCTTC,CSVEGPARGEYNEQFF,TRBJ2-1,.,TRBV29-1,16
TGTGCCAGCTCACCCCAGGGGGATGAGCAGTTCTTC,CASSPQGDEQFF,TRBJ2-1,TRBD1,TRBV18,12
TGTGCCAGCAGTTACTTGTTACAGGGTTCGGAGCAGTTCTTC,CASSYLLQGSEQFF,TRBJ2-1,.,TRBV6-5,14
TGTGCCAGTAGTCAACAGGTCTCTGGGGCCAACGTCCTGACTTTC,CASSQQVSGANVLTF,TRBJ2-6,.,TRBV19,15
TGTGCCAGCAGTGACTCGTTCGGGGGCACTGAAGCTTTCTTT,CASSDSFGGTEAFF,TRBJ1-1,.,TRBV6-4,14
TGTGCCAGCAGCTACGGTTCTAACTATGGCTACACCTTC,CASSYGSNYGYTF,TRBJ1-2,.,TRBV5-4,13
TGTGCCAGCAGGGAGGACCCGGCGAAGCGGGGCTACACCTTC,CASREDPAKRGYTF,TRBJ1-2,.,TRBV7-9,14
TGTGCCAGCAGCTTGTCGGCAGGGCTGTTCTTC,CASSLSAGLFF,TRBJ2-1,.,TRBV5-6,11
TGTGCCAGTAGTCAGGGGCCCTACAATGAGCAGTTCTTC,CASSQGPYNEQFF,TRBJ2-1,.,TRBV19,13